What follows is one TCR beta chain and its context. The antigen is unknown. Germline CDR1 and CDR2: SQVTM and ANQGSEA. Trimming removed 4 bases from V and 2 bases from J, with 6 bases in between. There are 13 residues in the CDR3. This entry comes from a study of immune cell composition in non-small cell lung cancer. General study points: TIL tumour reactivity correlated with maximal tumour-associated clone frequency in adenocarcinoma. About 80% of squamous and 25% to 35% of adenocarcinoma cases had tumour-associated clones >0.5%. Dominant in vivo tumour-associated clones were not shown to share tumour-reactive sequences.

Template was genomic DNA from frozen, unsorted single-cell suspensions. Here immunoSEQ multiplex PCR was the method, and the copy in TCRdb shows in-frame clones only, minus some. The table shows just over 7,500 clones, with around four fifths occurring only once. This receptor was identified in a human donor with non-small cell lung cancer. The sample comprised lung tumor tissue. This sequence joins TRBV29-1 and TRBJ2-6; no clear D gene. The CDR3 protein is CSVAGTGANVLTF. The DNA of the CDR3 is TGCAGCGTTGCTGGTACTGGGGCCAACGTCCTGACTTTC.